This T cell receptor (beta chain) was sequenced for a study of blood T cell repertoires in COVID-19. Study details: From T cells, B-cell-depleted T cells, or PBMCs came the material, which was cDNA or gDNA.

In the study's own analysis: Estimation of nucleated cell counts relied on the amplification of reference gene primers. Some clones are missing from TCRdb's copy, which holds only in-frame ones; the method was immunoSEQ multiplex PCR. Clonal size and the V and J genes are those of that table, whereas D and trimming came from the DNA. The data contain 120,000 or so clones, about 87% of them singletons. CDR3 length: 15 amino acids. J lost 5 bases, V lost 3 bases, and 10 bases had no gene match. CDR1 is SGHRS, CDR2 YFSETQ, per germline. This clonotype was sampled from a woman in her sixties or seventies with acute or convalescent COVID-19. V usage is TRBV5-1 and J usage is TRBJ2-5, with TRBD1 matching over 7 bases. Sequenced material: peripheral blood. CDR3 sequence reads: CASSSSDRRVETQYF. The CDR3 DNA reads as TGCGCCAGCAGCTCATCGGACAGGCGGGTGGAGACCCAGTACTTC. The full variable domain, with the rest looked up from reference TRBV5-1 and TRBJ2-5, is KAGVTQTPRYLIKTRGQQVTLSCSPISGHRSVSWYQQTPGQGLQFLFEYFSETQRNKGNFPGRFSGRQFSNSRSEMNVSTLELGDSALYLCASSSSDRRVETQYFGPGTRLLVL.